The 30 T cell receptor beta chains below come from one sample, sequenced in a study of T cell responses to AZD1222 COVID-19 vaccine. Clones were sequenced by immunoSEQ multiplex PCR, and TCRdb holds only the in-frame ones, with some missing. The sample gives 150,000 or so clones, roughly nine tenths of which show up once; 1.5% to 2% is in the top ten. The sequenced sample was peripheral blood, obtained on day 0 of AZD1222 vaccination. The receptors stem from an adult in good health.

The chain carries TRBV5-1 and TRBJ1-4; TRBD1 aligns across 7 bases. Germline values: CDR1 SGHRS, CDR2 YFSETQ. The V gene end was trimmed by 2 bases and the J gene end by 0 bases; junction bases not matched to a gene: 4. The CDR3 extends over 16 amino acids. CDR3: CASSFPTGATNEKLFF. For the CDR3, the DNA is TGCGCCAGCAGCTTCCCAACAGGGGCAACTAATGAAAAACTGTTTTTT.

V is TRBV19 and J is TRBJ1-5; D not certain. Germline V gene sequence: CDR1 LNHDA, CDR2 SQIVND (reference sequence). Trimming removed 2 bases at V and 6 bases at J, with 5 bases between. This CDR3 spans 12 amino acids. The CDR3 sequence: CASSIQSQPQHF. The DNA for the CDR3 is TGTGCCAGTAGTATACAATCTCAGCCCCAGCATTTT.

The chain is built from TRBV6-5 and TRBJ2-7; TRBD2 might be the D (5 bases). The CDR3 consists of 13 residues. The ends were cut back, 7 bases at V and 2 bases at J, with 12 bases in the middle. Germline values: CDR1 MNHEY, CDR2 SVGAGI. The CDR3 DNA sequence: TGTGCCAGCACCGTTAGCGCGACCTACGAGCAGTACTTC. Amino acids: CASTVSATYEQYF.

J is TRBJ1-5 and V is TRBV30, with unresolved D. Germline CDR1 GTSNPN, CDR2 SVGIG (reference sequence). V gave up 3 bases and J gave up 1 base, with 13 bases separating them. This CDR3 has 15 residues. The CDR3 DNA is TGTGCCTGGAGGGTTTTTGGGCAGAGCAATCAGCCCCAGCATTTT. Its translation: CAWRVFGQSNQPQHF.

V gene TRBV4-3 combines with J gene TRBJ2-1; the D gene is possibly TRBD2 (5 bases). The CDR3 spans 13 residues. The V end lost 0 bases, the J end lost 9 bases, and 9 bases lay between the germline ends. In germline, CDR1 is LGHNA, CDR2 YSLEER. Written as DNA, the CDR3 is TGCGCCAGCAGCCAAGATCGAGGGCGTGAGCAGTTCTTC. It yields the protein CASSQDRGREQFF.

The chain combines TRBV3-1 (or the pseudogene TRBV3-2) with TRBJ2-5; D may be TRBD1 (6 bases). This CDR3 has 13 residues. The germline gives CDR1 LGHDT, CDR2 YNNKEL (reference sequence). V lost 5 bases to trimming and J lost 3 bases, with 10 bases between them. For the CDR3, the DNA is TGTGCCAGCAGCTTCAGGGGCAAAGAGACCCAGTACTTC. This translates into CASSFRGKETQYF.

V is TRBV19 and J is TRBJ2-1; 9 bases match TRBD2. V lost 2 bases, J lost 9 bases, and 8 bases stayed unmatched. This CDR3 is 15 amino acids long. Germline V gene data show CDR1 as LNHDA and CDR2 as SQIVND (reference sequence). For the CDR3, the DNA is TGTGCCAGTAGTATATACGCGGGAGGGCCTGGTGAGCAGTTCTTC. Its protein product is CASSIYAGGPGEQFF.

The rearrangement joins TRBV7-9 to TRBJ1-5; D unresolved. This CDR3 has 14 residues. With 4 bases removed from V and 8 bases from J, the gap between germline ends came to 15 bases. CDR1 is SEHNR and CDR2 is FQNEAQ in the germline V gene (reference sequence). The CDR3, as DNA: TGTGCCAGCAGCTCCGCCCCAGACGTGAAGCCCCAGCATTTT. Its protein product is CASSSAPDVKPQHF.

The V call is TRBV5-4, the J call TRBJ1-1, with a possible D match to TRBD1 (6 bases). The CDR3 is 16 residues long. V lost 5 bases and J 1 base, leaving 18 bases between the germline ends. Germline V gene lookup returns CDR1 SGHNT and CDR2 YYREEE (reference sequence). The CDR3 protein is CASRGRDTLSNTEAFF. The DNA of the CDR3 is TGTGCCAGCAGAGGGAGGGACACTCTATCGAACACTGAAGCTTTCTTT.

For this clone: One end of the junction is discordant with germline, which a read error may explain. CDR3 sequence reads: CAGRWDSGNTIYF. CDR3 bases: TGTGCCGGCAGATGGGACTCTGGAAACACCATATATTTT. The gene calls are TRBV12-3 or TRBV12-4 and TRBJ1-3; D is ambiguous. The CDR3 has 13 amino acids.

The table lists this clone with a count of one. One end of the junction does not line up with germline, which may come from a read error. The J gene is TRBJ2-1, the V gene TRBV20-1; D may be TRBD1 (6 bases). This CDR3 has 11 amino acids. Germline lookup yields CDR1 DFQATT and CDR2 SNEGSKA (reference sequence). The CDR3 is CSPRGGNEQFF. CDR3 DNA sequence: TGCAGTCCTAGAGGGGGCAATGAGCAGTTCTTC.

This chain joins TRBV3-1 (or the pseudogene TRBV3-2) and TRBJ1-3; D not certain. CDR1 LGHDT and CDR2 YNNKEL come from the germline V gene (reference sequence). Trimming pared 5 bases from V and 4 bases from J, leaving 15 bases between. The CDR3 sequence is 15 residues long. The CDR3, as DNA: TGTGCCAGCAGCTCTCTTGGTGAATCCGGAAACACCATATATTTT. It codes for CASSSLGESGNTIYF.

The chain has TRBV30 and TRBJ2-3, with 7 bases aligning to TRBD2. J gave up 2 bases and V 5 bases, and 10 bases lay outside the gene matches. The CDR3 spans 15 residues. Looked up from germline, CDR1 is GTSNPN and CDR2 is SVGIG (reference sequence). CDR3 sequence (DNA): TGTGCCTGGGGTGGGGAGCGGGGTCCCACAGATACGCAGTATTTT. It translates to CAWGGERGPTDTQYF.

Points on this clone: Distinct nucleotide sequences in the sample also encode this CDR3. The genes are TRBV27 and TRBJ2-7; D not certain. Germline loops: CDR1 MNHEY, CDR2 SMNVEV (reference sequence). The CDR3 contains 13 residues. V lost 2 bases and J 0 bases, leaving 5 bases between the germline ends. This CDR3 is CASSLGGSYEQYF. CDR3 nucleotide sequence: TGTGCCAGCAGTTTAGGCGGCTCCTACGAGCAGTACTTC.

The chain couples TRBV29-1 to TRBJ2-1; D might be TRBD2 (6 bases). V was clipped by 1 base and J by 9 bases, with 13 bases between them. The CDR3 is 13 residues long. Per germline, CDR1 SQVTM and CDR2 ANQGSEA. CDR3 amino acids: CSVEGAGSGEQFF. CDR3 bases: TGCAGCGTTGAAGGTGCCGGGAGTGGTGAGCAGTTCTTC.

The genes are TRBV19 and TRBJ2-7; TRBD1 agrees at 10 bases. This CDR3 is 15 amino acids long. Germline V gene sequence: CDR1 LNHDA, CDR2 SQIVND (reference sequence). V lost 3 bases to trimming and J lost 3 bases; unmatched junction nucleotides: 5. The CDR3: CASSMGDRGLYEQYF. CDR3 sequence (DNA): TGTGCCAGTAGTATGGGGGACAGGGGCCTCTACGAGCAGTACTTC.

The V call is TRBV20-1, the J call TRBJ2-1, with no clear D. CDR3 size: 13 residues. Germline CDR1 is DFQATT and CDR2 is SNEGSKA (reference sequence). The V and J ends lost 3 bases and 8 bases respectively, with 14 bases between them. The CDR3 loop is CSASRFGADEQFF. The CDR3 region has the DNA TGCAGTGCTAGTAGGTTTGGTGCCGATGAGCAGTTCTTC.

The genes are TRBV28 and TRBJ2-2; D remains unclear. CDR1 and CDR2 from the germline V gene are MDHEN and SYDVKM. The CDR3 runs to 19 residues. With 6 bases removed from V and 0 bases from J, the gap between germline ends came to 23 bases. CDR3 region: CASRSILLPRAPNTGELFF. The CDR3 bases are TGTGCCAGCAGATCAATTTTACTCCCCCGGGCCCCGAACACCGGGGAGCTGTTTTTT.

The rearrangement joins TRBV5-1 to TRBJ2-1; D gene ambiguous. With 4 bases removed from V and 4 bases from J, the gap between germline ends came to 3 bases. Germline V gene sequence: CDR1 SGHRS, CDR2 YFSETQ. The length of the CDR3 is 11 residues. CDR3 sequence reads: CASSLYNEQFF. The CDR3 region has the DNA TGCGCCAGCAGCCTTTACAATGAGCAGTTCTTC. Together with reference TRBV5-1 and TRBJ2-1, the CDR3 gives the full variable domain: KAGVTQTPRYLIKTRGQQVTLSCSPISGHRSVSWYQQTPGQGLQFLFEYFSETQRNKGNFPGRFSGRQFSNSRSEMNVSTLELGDSALYLCASSLYNEQFFGPGTRLTVL.

This chain uses TRBV28 with TRBJ2-7, with 7 bases that match TRBD1. This CDR3 comprises 14 residues. The V segment lost 7 bases and the J segment 1 base; nucleotides outside the gene matches: 7. CDR1 is MDHEN, CDR2 SYDVKM, per germline. The CDR3 is CASIQRDSSYEQYF. The CDR3 nucleotides read TGTGCCAGCATCCAACGGGACAGTTCCTACGAGCAGTACTTC.

The chain uses TRBV7-9 and TRBJ1-2; D unresolved. Germline lookup yields CDR1 SEHNR and CDR2 FQNEAQ (reference sequence). The V end lost 1 base, the J end lost 8 bases, and 8 bases lay between the germline ends. The CDR3 loop spans 12 amino acids. CDR3 in DNA: TGTGCCAGCAGCTTAGAGGTCCAGGGCTACACCTTC. Encoded protein: CASSLEVQGYTF. Looking up the rest from reference TRBV7-9 and TRBJ1-2 gives the full variable domain: DTGVSQNPRHKITKRGQNVTFRCDPISEHNRLYWYRQTLGQGPEFLTYFQNEAQLEKSRLLSDRFSAERPKGSFSTLEIQRTEQGDSAMYLCASSLEVQGYTFGSGTRLTVV.

The chain combines TRBV5-1 with TRBJ2-3, with a weak D call TRBD1 (5 bases). Germline V CDR1 and CDR2: SGHRS, YFSETQ. V was pared by 4 bases and J by 1 base, with 16 bases between. This CDR3 comprises 16 residues. CDR3 sequence reads: CASSAHRLRGTDTQYF. The CDR3 DNA follows: TGCGCCAGCAGCGCCCACAGGCTACGCGGCACAGATACGCAGTATTTT.

This clone was detected only a few times. The chain links TRBV10-1 to TRBJ2-7; D could derive from TRBD1 or TRBD2 (5 bases each). With 0 bases removed from V and 5 bases from J, the gap between germline ends came to 11 bases. The length of the CDR3 is 14 residues. Germline assignment: CDR1 WNHNN and CDR2 SYGVQD (reference sequence). The CDR3 spells CASSESGDWDEQYF. As DNA, the CDR3 is TGCGCCAGCAGTGAGTCGGGGGATTGGGACGAGCAGTACTTC.

J is TRBJ2-7 and V is TRBV13, with 9 bases fitting TRBD1. The CDR3 extends over 15 amino acids. Germline assignment: CDR1 PRHDT and CDR2 FYEKMQ (reference sequence). V was pared by 0 bases and J by 9 bases, with 9 bases of the junction left unmatched. The CDR3 nucleotides read TGTGCCAGCAGCTTAGGGACAGGGGGTTTACGCGGGCAGTACTTC. This translates into CASSLGTGGLRGQYF.

The rearrangement uses TRBV21-1 and TRBJ1-1. TRBV21-1 is deemed a pseudogene. This CDR3 comprises 14 residues. The CDR3 DNA follows: TGTGCCAGCAGCTCATATCGGCGGAACACTGAAGCTTTCTTT. This gives the protein CASSSYRRNTEAFF.

CDR3 region: CASSPDVGRRGANSPLHF. In nucleotides, the CDR3 is TGTGCCAGCAGTCCCGATGTGGGGAGGAGAGGTGCTAATTCACCCCTCCACTTT. V is TRBV6-6 and J is TRBJ1-6; no firm D call. Germline CDR1 reads MNHNY; CDR2 reads SVGAGI (reference sequence). V lost 5 bases to trimming and J lost 6 bases, with 23 bases between them. The CDR3 covers 18 residues.

The chain is built from TRBV27 and TRBJ1-4; D remains ambiguous. V was pared by 5 bases and J by 4 bases, with 14 bases between. Germline CDR1 is MNHEY and CDR2 is SMNVEV (reference sequence). This CDR3 has 15 amino acids. CDR3 in amino acids: CASSPRAHGNEKLFF. The CDR3 coding sequence is TGTGCCAGCAGTCCCCGGGCTCACGGTAATGAAAAACTGTTTTTT.

The chain joins TRBV27 to TRBJ2-6; 8 positions match TRBD1. Germline values: CDR1 MNHEY, CDR2 SMNVEV (reference sequence). The CDR3 runs to 17 residues. V was clipped by 8 bases and J by 4 bases; unmatched bases: 13. Written as DNA, the CDR3 is TGTGCCAGCGCTGTTCATCAGGGGGCGTTAGGGGCCAACGTCCTGACTTTC. It translates to CASAVHQGALGANVLTF.

This CDR3 is CAWSVFTRPGWTEAFF. CDR3 DNA sequence: TGTGCCTGGAGCGTATTTACAAGGCCTGGCTGGACTGAAGCTTTCTTT. This chain joins TRBV30 and TRBJ1-1, with D hard to call. Deletions cut 3 bases from V and 5 bases from J, with 22 bases between. The CDR3 loop spans 16 amino acids. Per the germline V gene, CDR1 is GTSNPN and CDR2 is SVGIG (reference sequence).

As concerns this clone: The junction departs from the called germline gene at one end, perhaps through a read error. This chain links TRBV7-7 with TRBJ2-7; maybe TRBD2 (6 bases). There are 16 residues in the CDR3. Germline CDR1 and CDR2: SSHAT and FNYEAQ (reference sequence). The CDR3 DNA is TGTGCTAGCAGCCCATCACCGGGACTGCAGTCCTACGAGCAGTACTTC. It codes for CASSPSPGLQSYEQYF. Drawing the rest from reference TRBV7-7 and TRBJ2-7, the complete variable domain is GAGVSQSPRYKVTKRGQDVTLRCDPISSHATLYWYQQALGQGPEFLTYFNYEAQPDKSGLPSDRFSAERPEGSISTLTIQRTEQRDSAMYRCASSPSPGLQSYEQYFGPGTRLTVT.